A single sample is the source of the 2 T cell receptor beta chains below, sequenced in a study of T cell responses to AZD1222 COVID-19 vaccine. TCRdb keeps only in-frame clones here, not all; method: immunoSEQ multiplex PCR. The sample carries 100,000 to 150,000 clones, more than 70% recorded once. The sequencing used peripheral blood, collected on day 0 of AZD1222 vaccination. These receptor sequences come from an adult in good health.

This clone was seen just once. The chain has TRBV28 and TRBJ1-1, with 8 nucleotides matching TRBD1. J was trimmed by 8 bases and V by 6 bases; bases with no gene match: 14. CDR3 length: 15 amino acids. Germline V gene sequence: CDR1 MDHEN, CDR2 SYDVKM. CDR3 in amino acids: CASSRSTGGRDEAFF. The CDR3 bases are TGTGCCAGCAGCCGAAGTACAGGGGGGCGGGACGAAGCTTTCTTT.

The gene calls are TRBV6-2 or TRBV6-3 and TRBJ1-1, with unresolved D. Germline V gives CDR1 MNHEY, CDR2 SVGEGT. The CDR3 runs 17 residues. V lost 6 bases, J lost 2 bases, and 22 bases lay in between. The CDR3 loop is CASSRHSLLVANTEAFF. DNA for the CDR3: TGTGCCAGCAGCAGGCATTCCCTACTCGTGGCCAACACTGAAGCTTTCTTT.